A selection of T cell receptor beta chains follows, all from one sample in a study of T cells after yellow fever vaccination. From the 5' RACE reads, TCRdb called clonotypes with MiXCR, one entry per CDR3 protein. This table holds under 700,000 distinct CDR3 sequences, roughly a sixth found once. The specimen was PBMCs, collected 5 to 6 days after the first yellow fever vaccination. The receptors were gathered from a man between 18 and 35 years old who received the YFV17D yellow fever vaccine. The CDR3 runs from the conserved cysteine through the conserved F or W. The order of the fields is clone size, V gene, D gene, J gene, CDR3 protein, CDR3 DNA. The D gene is left open where the match is weak. The size entry is marked missing in some rows and otherwise reads once, few, many or a size class.

-	TRBV4-1	-	TRBJ1-5	CASSQADGGMGNQPQHF	TGCGCCAGCAGCCAAGCGGATGGGGGAATGGGCAATCAGCCCCAGCATTTT
few	TRBV21-1	-	TRBJ1-6	CASKRGRDNSPLHF	TGTGCCAGTAAACGAGGGCGGGATAATTCACCCCTCCACTTT
-	TRBV5-5	TRBD1	TRBJ1-1	CASSFRGTGGYTEAFF	TGTGCCAGCAGCTTTCGTGGGACAGGAGGTTACACTGAAGCTTTCTTT
few	TRBV18	-	TRBJ2-5	CASLTEETQYF	TGTGCCAGCTTGACGGAAGAGACCCAGTACTTC
-	TRBV12-3/TRBV12-4	-	TRBJ1-5	CASSLLAGNQPQHF	TGTGCCAGCAGCCTCCTCGCGGGCAATCAGCCCCAGCATTTT
once	TRBV29-1	-	TRBJ1-2	CSALEAGGPGYTF	TGCAGCGCCCTGGAAGCCGGGGGCCCTGGCTACACCTTC
-	TRBV11-2	-	TRBJ2-7	CASSFPRHEQYF	TGTGCCAGCAGCTTTCCCCGGCACGAGCAGTACTTC
-	TRBV5-1	TRBD1	TRBJ1-5	CASSLEGTEYQPQHF	TGCGCCAGCAGCTTGGAGGGGACAGAATATCAGCCCCAGCATTTT
-	TRBV4-1	-	TRBJ2-2	CASSQVPGPQNTGELFF	TGCGCCAGCAGCCAAGTACCGGGGCCCCAGAACACCGGGGAGCTGTTTTTT
-	TRBV7-9	TRBD1	TRBJ2-5	CASSTRDSPETQYF	TGTGCCAGCAGCACCCGGGACAGCCCGGAGACCCAGTACTTC
-	TRBV5-1	-	TRBJ2-1	CASSLGDDNEQFF	TGCGCCAGCAGCTTGGGCGATGACAATGAGCAGTTCTTC
few	TRBV4-1	-	TRBJ2-1	CASTRGEGVYNEQFF	TGCGCCAGCACCCGAGGGGAGGGGGTCTACAATGAGCAGTTCTTC
once	TRBV19	TRBD1	TRBJ2-4	CASSILDRGDKNIQYF	TGTGCCAGTAGTATCCTGGACAGGGGGGACAAAAACATTCAGTACTTC
-	TRBV9	-	TRBJ2-3	CASSVDGISTDTQYF	TGTGCCAGCAGCGTAGATGGGATAAGCACAGATACGCAGTATTTT
few	TRBV7-9	TRBD1	TRBJ1-6	CASRDDRAHSPLHF	TGTGCCAGCAGGGATGACAGGGCCCATTCACCCCTCCACTTT
many	TRBV6-2/TRBV6-3	-	TRBJ2-7	CASSPVGAYEQYF	TGTGCCAGCAGCCCTGTAGGGGCCTACGAGCAGTACTTC
-	TRBV5-1	TRBD1	TRBJ1-2	CASSLGGQVYGYTF	TGCGCCAGCAGCTTGGGGGGACAGGTCTATGGCTACACCTTC
-	TRBV11-1	-	TRBJ2-4	CASSLVAPGQNIQYF	TGTGCCAGCAGCTTAGTGGCTCCGGGTCAAAACATTCAGTACTTC
-	TRBV7-3	-	TRBJ1-2	CASSLNGGGDYYGYTF	TGTGCCAGCAGCTTAAACGGAGGGGGTGATTACTATGGCTACACCTTC